This is a list of T cell receptor beta chains from one sample in a study of T cell repertoires in cytomegalovirus infection. TCRdb used MiXCR to reprocess the reads, holding one entry per CDR3 protein. The sample consists of hundreds of thousands of distinct CDR3 sequences, around 30% of them appearing once. The antigens of these receptors remain unknown. The sample consisted of cultured PBMCs, taken from culture after CMV antigen stimulation. These receptors were obtained from a human donor in good health (CMV status not recorded). Some clones in this sample may be carry-over from other donors' samples. Both conserved end residues are part of each CDR3. The D gene is left open where the match is weak.

TRBV7-9,-,CASSQPGGLNTEAFF
TRBV10-3,-,CAISELAYEQYF
TRBV7-2,-,CASSPRPQWAGGHEQYF
TRBV11-3,TRBD2,CASSPGTSGRTTGELFF
TRBV28,-,CASRGNSPLHF
TRBV5-1,-,CASSLKDYNEQFF
TRBV29-1,-,CSVPLGSAGVSTEAFF
TRBV7-2,-,CASSSIFNSPLHF
TRBV7-9,TRBD1,CASSLEVRGRRTEAFF
TRBV7-9,TRBD1,CASSLGTGRLKGYTF
TRBV20-1,-,CSASLTAGEKLFF
TRBV28,-,CASSRPPDRTNQPQHF
TRBV2,-,CASARDTQYF
TRBV11-2,TRBD2,CASSYERGPTDTQYF
TRBV4-3,-,CASSQDPGTYNEQFF
TRBV7-2,-,CASSLVPGRLGEQFF
TRBV12-3/TRBV12-4,-,CASSHGDVAGEQYF
TRBV2,TRBD1,CASREQGARDYGYTF
TRBV7-2,-,CASSLWGPANEQFF
TRBV7-2,-,CASSLLGSLNTEAFF
TRBV25-1,-,CASSEEGGGDEKLFF
TRBV6-8,-,CASTRVGGYTF
TRBV4-1,TRBD1,CASSQERDRDNQPQHF
TRBV4-1,TRBD2,CASSSHRGDGNEQFF
TRBV7-2,-,CASSPGPQVGNEQFF
TRBV14,-,CASSQVNPRTQRSSYNEQFF
TRBV7-2,TRBD1,CASSLGQGLSTEAFF
TRBV20-1,-,CSARGVGNTEAFF
TRBV2,-,CASGLEATGTEAFF
TRBV6-1,TRBD1,CASRIGQGVHGYTF
TRBV7-9,-,CASSLEQGLIKTQYF
TRBV7-2,-,CASSLGGGGVTQYF
TRBV6-5,TRBD1,CASSLSGGLDGYTF
TRBV5-4,TRBD2,CASSYQREGVETQYF
TRBV7-2,TRBD2,CASSPRLAGARMKKFF
TRBV11-2,-,CASSLDRGRRETQYF
TRBV20-1,TRBD2,CSARSGTSGRIGNEQFF
TRBV14,-,CASSRTAGYNEQFF
TRBV6-6,-,CASSYSTRRTDTQYF
TRBV7-2,-,CASSLKRRGETQYF
TRBV28,TRBD2,CASSTSGGTGELFF
TRBV7-2,-,CASSLLAWGKKGEQYF
TRBV6-1,TRBD2,CASSMRLAGGAPYSEQFF
TRBV7-9,TRBD1,CASSYQTGDEQFF
TRBV3-1,-,CASSPGMGTEAFF